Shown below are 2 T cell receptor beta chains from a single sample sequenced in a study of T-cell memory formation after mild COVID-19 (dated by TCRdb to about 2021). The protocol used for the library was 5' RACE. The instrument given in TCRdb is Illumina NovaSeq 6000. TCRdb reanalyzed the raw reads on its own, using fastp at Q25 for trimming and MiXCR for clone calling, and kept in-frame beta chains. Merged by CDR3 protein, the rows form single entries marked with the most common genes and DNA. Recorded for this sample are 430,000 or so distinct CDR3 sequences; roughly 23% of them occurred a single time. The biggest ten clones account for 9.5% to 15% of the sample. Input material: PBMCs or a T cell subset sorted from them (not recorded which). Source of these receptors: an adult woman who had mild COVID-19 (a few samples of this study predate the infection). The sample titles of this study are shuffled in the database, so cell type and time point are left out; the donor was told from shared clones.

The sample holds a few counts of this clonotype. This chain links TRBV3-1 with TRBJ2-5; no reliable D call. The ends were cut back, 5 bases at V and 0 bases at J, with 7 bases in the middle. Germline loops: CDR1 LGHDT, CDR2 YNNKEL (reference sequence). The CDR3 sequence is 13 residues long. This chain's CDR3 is CASSGRYQETQYF. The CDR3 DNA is TGTGCCAGCAGCGGCAGGTACCAAGAGACCCAGTACTTC.

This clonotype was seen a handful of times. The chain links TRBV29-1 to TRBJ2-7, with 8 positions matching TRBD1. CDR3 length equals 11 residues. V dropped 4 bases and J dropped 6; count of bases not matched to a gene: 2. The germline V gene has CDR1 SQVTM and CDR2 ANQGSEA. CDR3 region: CSVARGREQYF. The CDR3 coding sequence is TGCAGCGTTGCCAGGGGGCGCGAGCAGTACTTC.